These T cell receptor beta chains were read from a single sample in a study of T cell clonotyping in hematopoietic cell transplantation. Data came from immunoSEQ multiplex PCR; TCRdb stores just in-frame clones and leaves some out. Of about 4,400 clones in the sample, roughly two thirds were seen once. The material was PBMCs, obtained 100 days after allogeneic stem cell transplant. These receptors all stem from a male patient in his sixties who had an allogeneic stem cell transplant, so the T cells may come from the graft donor. Some clones in this sample may be carry-over from other donors' samples. Each CDR3 is given with its conserved first and last residue.

CASSDRYQPQHF | TRBV6-1
CASSDRDRGNEQFF | TRBV7-8
CAWSGDTNYEQYF | TRBV30
CAWKLMTGAGELFF | TRBV30
CASSYSKLGELFF | TRBV6-5
CASTPGGLGNTIYF | TRBV5-1
CSVEGYGYTF | TRBV29-1
CAIRISGETDTQYF | TRBV10-3
CASSDGSNQPQHF | TRBV6-4
CASRTKGGLNTEAFF | TRBV13
CASSSATGAGEQYF | TRBV5-1
CASSNGISVTF | TRBV11-1
CASSRQGDTTYEQYF | TRBV7-2
CASHRGAGELFF | TRBV28
CASSLSQGMDILGIYEQYF | TRBV28
CASRRRLAGGSVEQYF | TRBV27